Listed here are 18 T cell receptor beta chains from one sample, sequenced in a study of Tregs in tolerant kidney transplant recipients. This table comes from immunoSEQ multiplex PCR, and its TCRdb copy is limited to in-frame clones, with some not included. The sample shows about 240,000 clones, about 80% of them seen only once. Sequencing was carried out using CD4+ T cells from blood. These receptor sequences come from a human donor in good health.

The chain is built from TRBV10-1 and TRBJ2-3; D unclear. Trimming pared 0 bases from V and 5 bases from J, leaving 3 bases between. Germline values: CDR1 WNHNN, CDR2 SYGVQD (reference sequence). The CDR3 length is 12 residues. The CDR3: CASSESIDTQYF. CDR3 bases: TGCGCCAGCAGTGAGTCGATAGATACGCAGTATTTT.

The V gene is TRBV19, the J gene TRBJ2-6; D not resolved. Germline V gene data show CDR1 as LNHDA and CDR2 as SQIVND (reference sequence). CDR3 length: 15 amino acids. V was trimmed by 2 bases and J by 1 base, leaving 6 bases between them. The DNA of the CDR3 is TGTGCCAGTAGTATAACAGCGTCTGGGGCCAACGTCCTGACTTTC. Amino acid sequence: CASSITASGANVLTF.

The rearrangement links TRBV25-1 to TRBJ1-5, with D possibly TRBD1 on 5 matching bases. CDR3 length: 14 amino acids. Germline-derived CDR1 and CDR2 are MGHDK and SYGVNS. Trimming stripped 5 bases from V and 3 bases from J, with 11 bases between. The CDR3 DNA follows: TGTGCCAGCAGTCCTCAGGGTTACAATCAGCCCCAGCATTTT. Its protein product is CASSPQGYNQPQHF.

This chain uses TRBV18 with TRBJ2-5; 8 nucleotides align to TRBD2. CDR1 and CDR2 from the germline V gene are KGHSH and LQKENI. Germline trimming cut 1 base from V and 2 bases from J; bases unmatched to any gene: 3. The CDR3 contains 15 residues. This chain's CDR3 is CASSPLAGKQETQYF. The CDR3 region has the DNA TGTGCCAGCTCACCACTAGCGGGGAAACAAGAGACCCAGTACTTC.

The chain uses TRBV7-7 and TRBJ2-1; 9 nucleotides line up with TRBD2. V lost 5 bases and J lost 11; bases outside the gene matches: 19. The CDR3 is 17 amino acids. From germline, CDR1 is SSHAT and CDR2 FNYEAQ (reference sequence). The CDR3 reads CASSANPIAGGPSQQFF. The CDR3 DNA is TGTGCCAGCAGCGCGAACCCGATTGCGGGAGGGCCCTCCCAGCAGTTCTTC.

The J gene is TRBJ2-1, the V gene TRBV5-1, with TRBD1 matching over 9 bases. The V gene's germline CDR1 is SGHRS and CDR2 YFSETQ. The CDR3 is 17 amino acids. Unmatched junction bases numbered 13, after V lost 2 bases and J lost 7 bases. CDR3 sequence reads: CASSFTGGTGVWNEQFF. The DNA for the CDR3 is TGCGCCAGCAGCTTTACAGGGGGCACCGGGGTGTGGAATGAGCAGTTCTTC.

The chain has TRBV5-4 and TRBJ2-2; 8 bases line up with TRBD1. Per the germline V gene, CDR1 is SGHNT and CDR2 is YYREEE (reference sequence). Trimming took 4 bases from V and 3 from J; bases not matched to a gene: 5. CDR3 length equals 15 residues. The CDR3 region is CASSNPGQDTGELFF. In DNA form, the CDR3 reads TGTGCCAGCAGCAATCCGGGACAGGACACCGGGGAGCTGTTTTTT. Full variable domain (outside the CDR3, taken from reference TRBV5-4 and TRBJ2-2): ETGVTQSPTHLIKTRGQQVTLRCSSQSGHNTVSWYQQALGQGPQFIFQYYREEENGRGNFPPRFSGLQFPNYSSELNVNALELDDSALYLCASSNPGQDTGELFFGEGSRLTVL.

The chain couples TRBV4-1 to TRBJ1-2; D is perhaps TRBD1 (5 bases). Germline assignment: CDR1 MGHRA and CDR2 YSYEKL. Trimming removed 1 base at V and 4 bases at J, with 13 bases between. The CDR3 is 15 residues long. The CDR3 sequence: CASSQGGGSVYGYTF. In DNA, the CDR3 is TGCGCCAGCAGCCAAGGTGGGGGATCGGTCTATGGCTACACCTTC.

The rearrangement uses TRBV30 and TRBJ1-3; D unresolved. Germline V gene lookup returns CDR1 GTSNPN and CDR2 SVGIG (reference sequence). The CDR3 sequence is 13 residues long. Trimming left V 0 bases short and J 8 bases short, with 11 bases between. DNA of the CDR3: TGTGCCTGGAGTGTGGGGAGGGTGGACACCATATATTTT. Its protein is CAWSVGRVDTIYF.

The chain couples TRBV6-5 to TRBJ2-5; the D is unclear. Germline-derived CDR1 and CDR2 are MNHEY and SVGAGI. Trimming removed 4 bases at V and 1 base at J, with 10 bases between. CDR3 size: 14 residues. The CDR3 here is CASSSYSPQETQYF. In DNA form, the CDR3 reads TGTGCCAGCAGTTCGTACAGCCCCCAAGAGACCCAGTACTTC.

The CDR3 loop reads CASSEAGGKGTEAFF. DNA for the CDR3: TGCGCCAGCAGCGAAGCAGGGGGGAAAGGGACTGAAGCTTTCTTT. The J gene is TRBJ1-1, the V gene TRBV10-1; the match to TRBD1 covers 7 bases. The V and J ends lost 6 bases and 5 bases, in that order; junction bases with no gene match: 12. The CDR3 covers 15 residues. Looked up from germline, CDR1 is WNHNN and CDR2 is SYGVQD (reference sequence).

The chain employs TRBV19 and TRBJ2-7, with 8 bases lining up with TRBD2. The CDR3 extends over 16 amino acids. CDR1 is LNHDA, CDR2 SQIVND, per germline (reference sequence). V trimming: 5 bases; J trimming: 3 bases; junction bases outside the gene matches: 12. CDR3 nucleotides: TGTGCCAGTAGTCCTTACCCCCGGGGGGGAAGCTACGAGCAGTACTTC. Its translation: CASSPYPRGGSYEQYF.

The chain joins TRBV6-6 to TRBJ2-5, with 7 nucleotides matching TRBD2. V trimming: 8 bases; J trimming: 1 base; junction bases outside the gene matches: 1. CDR1 and CDR2 from the germline V gene are MNHNY and SVGAGI (reference sequence). CDR3 length equals 12 residues. The DNA for the CDR3 is TGTGCCAGCGCTAGCGGCCAAGAGACCCAGTACTTC. Protein: CASASGQETQYF.

The J gene is TRBJ2-7, the V gene TRBV10-2, with TRBD1 matching 8 bases. Germline CDR1 WSHSY, CDR2 SAAADI. The CDR3 totals 16 residues. After removal of 3 bases from V and 0 bases from J, the junction contained 7 bases not matched to a gene. The CDR3 region is CASSERRTGSSYEQYF. The CDR3 DNA reads as TGCGCCAGCAGTGAACGCCGGACAGGGAGCTCCTACGAGCAGTACTTC.

In this sample, this clone turned up once. The V gene is TRBV25-1, the J gene TRBJ1-2; TRBD1 matches at 10 bases. This CDR3 comprises 16 residues. Trimming removed 3 bases from V and 4 bases from J; junction bases left unmatched: 8. Germline CDR1 MGHDK, CDR2 SYGVNS. In DNA form, the CDR3 reads TGTGCCAGCAGTGACCCGGGACAGGGGAATTCCTATGGCTACACCTTC. The encoded protein is CASSDPGQGNSYGYTF.

V gene TRBV29-1 combines with J gene TRBJ1-4; 7 bases align to TRBD1. CDR1 is SQVTM and CDR2 is ANQGSEA in the germline V gene. The V and J ends lost 7 bases and 7 bases, in that order; junction bases with no gene match: 9. There are 13 residues in the CDR3. The CDR3 DNA sequence: TGCAGCGCTCGCAGGGGGGCCGGTGAAAAACTGTTTTTT. Translated, it gives CSARRGAGEKLFF.

V is TRBV5-1 and J is TRBJ2-1, with D perhaps TRBD1 (5 bases). The CDR3 is 14 residues long. The germline V and J ends were trimmed by 0 bases and 5 bases, with 9 bases remaining between them. Germline-derived CDR1 and CDR2 are SGHRS and YFSETQ. The CDR3 DNA follows: TGCGCCAGCAGCTTGGAGGGGCCGGACAATGAGCAGTTCTTC. Protein: CASSLEGPDNEQFF. The whole variable domain, remainder taken from reference TRBV5-1 and TRBJ2-1, is KAGVTQTPRYLIKTRGQQVTLSCSPISGHRSVSWYQQTPGQGLQFLFEYFSETQRNKGNFPGRFSGRQFSNSRSEMNVSTLELGDSALYLCASSLEGPDNEQFFGPGTRLTVL.

This clone was found once. Given the absence of the conserved phenylalanine or tryptophan at the CDR3 end, a read error is likely. Because the CDR3's place on the DNA is in doubt, the DNA is left out and the CDR3 is given as listed by TCRdb. This chain links TRBV5-1 with TRBJ1-2; the table's TRBD1 call for D was not verified on the DNA. The CDR3 comprises 14 residues, both ends counted. CDR1 is SGHRS, CDR2 YFSETQ, per germline. CDR3: CASSPTGDPYSWEV.